These T cell receptor beta chains were read from a single sample in a study of TIL therapy for anti-PD-1-resistant metastatic lung cancer. Data came from immunoSEQ multiplex PCR; TCRdb stores just in-frame clones and leaves some out. This sample yields 50,000 or so clones, of which approximately 79% are seen a single time; under 5.5% belongs to the top ten. The sequencing used blood, collected at baseline. The receptor source for this set is a woman between 30 and 80 years old with non-small cell lung cancer. Each CDR3 is given with its conserved first and last residue. D genes are given only for firm matches. Clone size, where shown, is once, few, many, or a class for clones that have expanded.

TRBV25-1	NA	NA	TRBJ2-2	13	TGTGCCAGCAGTATAGCCGACACCGGGGAGCTGTTTTTT	CASSIADTGELFF
TRBV29-1	NA	TRBD1	TRBJ1-1	15	TGCAGCGTCTCCGGGACAGGGGGGGGGAACACTGAAGCTTTCTTT	CSVSGTGGGNTEAFF
TRBV9	NA	TRBD2	TRBJ2-7	15	TGTGCCAGCAGCGTAGATAGCGGGGGGGCTTTCGAGCAGTACTTC	CASSVDSGGAFEQYF
TRBV20-1	few	NA	TRBJ1-1	11	TGCAGTGGGGGAAGTTTGATTGAAGCTTTCTTT	CSGGSLIEAFF
TRBV6-5	NA	NA	TRBJ1-5	14	TGTGCCAGCAGTTTGTCTCTGGCCAATCAGCCCCAGCATTTT	CASSLSLANQPQHF
TRBV11-2	NA	NA	TRBJ2-5	15	TGTGCCAGCAGCCCCGAAGGGACCCTGGAAGAGACCCAGTACTTC	CASSPEGTLEETQYF
TRBV28	NA	TRBD1	TRBJ1-5	16	TGTGCCAGCAGTTTAATGGACAGGGGTTATGAGCAGCCCCAGCATTTT	CASSLMDRGYEQPQHF
TRBV30	NA	NA	TRBJ1-3	12	TGTGCCTGGAGAAGCACAGAAAACACCATATATTTT	CAWRSTENTIYF
TRBV9	NA	NA	TRBJ2-3	15	TGTGCCAGCAGCGTAGGGGACTTTCCCACAGATACGCAGTATTTT	CASSVGDFPTDTQYF
TRBV10-3	NA	NA	TRBJ1-5	14	TGTGCCATAGGCGGAGGGAAGGGCAATCAGCCCCAGCATTTT	CAIGGGKGNQPQHF
TRBV5-4	NA	NA	TRBJ2-7	15	TGTGCCAGCAGCCCTGGGGCGGGGTCGGCCTACGAGCAGTACTTC	CASSPGAGSAYEQYF
TRBV6-5	once	NA	TRBJ2-7	13	TGTGCCAGTCGATCCGGGACAAACTACGAGCAGTACTTC	CASRSGTNYEQYF
TRBV2	NA	TRBD1	TRBJ2-7	16	TGTGCCAGCAGTTACGCAATGGGACAGGGGGCGGATGAGCAGTACTTC	CASSYAMGQGADEQYF
TRBV13	NA	TRBD1	TRBJ2-5	14	TGTGCCAGCAGCTTAGCGGGACAGAGAGAGACCCAGTACTTC	CASSLAGQRETQYF
TRBV15	NA	NA	TRBJ2-7	12	TGTGCCACCAGCAGAGAGGGTTACGAGCAGTACTTC	CATSREGYEQYF
TRBV6-1	NA	NA	TRBJ2-2	15	TGTGCCAGCAAATCAGGGATCCGGGACACCGGGGAGCTGTTTTTT	CASKSGIRDTGELFF
TRBV19	NA	NA	TRBJ2-7	16	TGTGCCAGTAGTATAGAGGGGACGTTCAGCTCCTACGAGCAGTACTTC	CASSIEGTFSSYEQYF
TRBV19	once	NA	TRBJ1-1	11	TGTGCCTCAAACGGGGGTACTGAAGCTTTCTTT	CASNGGTEAFF
TRBV14	NA	NA	TRBJ1-1	13	TGTGCCAGCAGCCAAGTTACAGACACTGAAGCTTTCTTT	CASSQVTDTEAFF
TRBV7-9	NA	TRBD2	TRBJ2-5	16	TGTGCCAGCAGCCGTCGACTAGCGGGGGGTAAAGAGACCCAGTACTTC	CASSRRLAGGKETQYF
TRBV25-1	NA	TRBD1	TRBJ1-1	14	TGTGCCAGCAGTGAATCACAGGGGAGCACTGAAGCTTTCTTT	CASSESQGSTEAFF
TRBV5-1	NA	TRBD2	TRBJ2-1	14	TGCGCCAGCAGCTTTAGCGGGACTAAGTTTGAGCAGTTCTTC	CASSFSGTKFEQFF
TRBV18	NA	NA	TRBJ2-5	12	TGTGCCAGCTCAGGAAGGGGAGAGACCCAGTACTTC	CASSGRGETQYF
TRBV11-2	NA	NA	TRBJ2-5	14	TGTGCCAGCAGCTTAGGAGGGGGCGGGAAGACCCAGTACTTC	CASSLGGGGKTQYF
TRBV5-1	NA	TRBD1	TRBJ2-1	15	TGCGCCAGCAGCTTGCGGACAGGGGGCTCGAATGAGCAGTTCTTC	CASSLRTGGSNEQFF
TRBV7-6	NA	NA	TRBJ1-6	14	TGTGCCAGCAGCTTAGCCCAGCTTAATTCACCCCTCCACTTT	CASSLAQLNSPLHF
TRBV5-1	NA	NA	TRBJ2-5	16	TGCGCCAGCAGCGCCGGCCCGGGCTTGGGGCGGGAGACCCAGTACTTC	CASSAGPGLGRETQYF
TRBV6-5	NA	TRBD2	TRBJ2-7	15	TGTGCCAGCAGCACCGGGACTAGCGGCTCCTACGAGCAGTACTTC	CASSTGTSGSYEQYF
TRBV9	NA	TRBD1	TRBJ1-2	14	TGTGCCAGCAGCGAACCCACAGGGGGTTATGGCTACACCTTC	CASSEPTGGYGYTF
TRBV6-5	once	NA	TRBJ1-2	13	TGTGCCAGCAGTTACTGGGACGGTACTCAGGTCACCTTC	CASSYWDGTQVTF
TRBV5-1	NA	NA	TRBJ2-3	15	TGCGCCAGCAGCTTACTAGCATCTAGCACAGATACGCAGTATTTT	CASSLLASSTDTQYF
TRBV27	NA	NA	TRBJ1-5	15	TGTGCCAGCAGTTTTGGCCTGGGGGGCAATCAGCCCCAGCATTTT	CASSFGLGGNQPQHF
TRBV6-6	NA	NA	TRBJ1-1	15	TGTGCCAGCAGTTACCCCGGGACTTTCAACACTGAAGCTTTCTTT	CASSYPGTFNTEAFF
TRBV7-3	NA	NA	TRBJ2-5	15	TGTGCCAGCAGCCTGGGACACCGGGGAGGGGAGACCCAGTACTTC	CASSLGHRGGETQYF
TRBV7-9	NA	TRBD2	TRBJ2-1	16	TGTGCCAGCAGCTTTGCTCAGCGGGGTACGCACAATGAGCAGTTCTTC	CASSFAQRGTHNEQFF
TRBV2	NA	TRBD2	TRBJ2-3	15	TGTGCCAGCACCGGACTAGCGGGAGTTGTGGATACGCAGTATTTT	CASTGLAGVVDTQYF
TRBV13	NA	TRBD2	TRBJ2-3	20	TGTGCCAGCAGCCCCTTGACTAGCCCGAATCTTAAAAATAGCACAGATACGCAGTATTTT	CASSPLTSPNLKNSTDTQYF
TRBV9	NA	NA	TRBJ1-5	15	TGTGCCAGCAGCAAGGACCCCTGGGGCAATCAGCCCCAGCATTTT	CASSKDPWGNQPQHF